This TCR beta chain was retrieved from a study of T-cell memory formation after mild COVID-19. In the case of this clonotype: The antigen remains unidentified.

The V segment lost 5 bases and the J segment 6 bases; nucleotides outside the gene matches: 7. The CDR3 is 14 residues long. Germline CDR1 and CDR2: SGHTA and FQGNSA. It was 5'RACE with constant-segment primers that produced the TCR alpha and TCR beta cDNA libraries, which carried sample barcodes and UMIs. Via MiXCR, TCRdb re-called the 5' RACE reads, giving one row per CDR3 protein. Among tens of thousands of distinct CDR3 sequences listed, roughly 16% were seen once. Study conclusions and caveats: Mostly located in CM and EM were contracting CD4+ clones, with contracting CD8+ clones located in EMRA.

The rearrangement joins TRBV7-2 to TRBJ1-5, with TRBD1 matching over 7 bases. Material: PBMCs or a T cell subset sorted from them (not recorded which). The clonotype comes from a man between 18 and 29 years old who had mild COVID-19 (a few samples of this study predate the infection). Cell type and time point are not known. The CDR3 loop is CASSSTGVLQPQHF. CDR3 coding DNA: TGTGCCAGCAGCAGCACAGGGGTTCTTCAGCCCCAGCATTTT.